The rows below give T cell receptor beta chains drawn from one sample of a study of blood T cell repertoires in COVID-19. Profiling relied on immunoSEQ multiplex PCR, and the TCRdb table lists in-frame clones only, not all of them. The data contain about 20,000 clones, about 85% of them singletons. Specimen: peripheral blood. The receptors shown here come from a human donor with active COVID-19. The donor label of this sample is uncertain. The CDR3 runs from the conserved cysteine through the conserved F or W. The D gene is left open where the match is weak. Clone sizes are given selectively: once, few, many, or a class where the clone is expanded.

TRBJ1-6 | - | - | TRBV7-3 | CASSLTGHDLHF | TGTGCCAGCAGCTTAACGGGCCACGACCTCCACTTT
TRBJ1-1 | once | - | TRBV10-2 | CASRTPENTEAFF | TGCGCCAGCAGGACCCCGGAGAATACTGAAGCTTTCTTT
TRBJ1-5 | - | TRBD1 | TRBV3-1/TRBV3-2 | CASSQGQGPNQPQHF | TGTGCCAGCAGCCAGGGACAGGGGCCTAATCAGCCCCAGCATTTT
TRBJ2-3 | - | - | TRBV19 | CASTPQGGGLKADTQYF | TGTGCCAGTACCCCACAGGGCGGGGGCCTTAAAGCAGATACGCAGTATTTT
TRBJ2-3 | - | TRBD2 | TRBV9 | CASSVGLAVSDTQYF | TGTGCCAGCAGCGTAGGGCTAGCGGTATCAGATACGCAGTATTTT
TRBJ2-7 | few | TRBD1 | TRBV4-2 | CASSQASRDSPYEQYF | TGTGCCAGCAGCCAAGCTTCCCGGGACAGTCCCTACGAGCAGTACTTC
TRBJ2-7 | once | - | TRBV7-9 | CASSPLDRSSYEQYF | TGTGCCAGCAGCCCCCTTGACAGGAGCTCCTACGAGCAGTACTTC
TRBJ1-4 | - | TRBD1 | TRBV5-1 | CASSYETGGSEKLFF | TGCGCCAGCAGCTACGAAACAGGGGGTAGCGAAAAACTGTTTTTT
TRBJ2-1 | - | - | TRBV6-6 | CASSYVNSYNEQFF | TGTGCCAGCAGTTACGTCAACTCCTACAATGAGCAGTTCTTC
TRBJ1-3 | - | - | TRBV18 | CASSRSPPASSGNTIYF | TGTGCCAGCTCACGTAGCCCCCCCGCTAGCTCTGGAAACACCATATATTTT
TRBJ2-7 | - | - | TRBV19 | CASSMPQGEQYF | TGTGCCAGTAGTATGCCACAGGGCGAGCAGTACTTC
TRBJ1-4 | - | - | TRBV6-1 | CASSDVSANEKLFF | TGTGCCAGCAGTGACGTTAGTGCTAATGAAAAACTGTTTTTT
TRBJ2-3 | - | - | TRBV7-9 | CASSFGDWTDTQYF | TGTGCCAGCAGCTTCGGGGATTGGACAGATACGCAGTATTTT
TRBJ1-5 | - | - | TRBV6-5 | CASSYSLTVNQPQHF | TGTGCCAGCAGTTACTCCCTGACAGTTAATCAGCCCCAGCATTTT
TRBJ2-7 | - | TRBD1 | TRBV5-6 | CASSRDRGASYEQYF | TGTGCCAGCAGTCGGGACAGGGGGGCCTCCTACGAGCAGTACTTC
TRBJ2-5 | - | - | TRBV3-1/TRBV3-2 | CASSPRGRETQYF | TGTGCCAGCAGCCCCCGGGGGAGGGAGACCCAGTACTTC
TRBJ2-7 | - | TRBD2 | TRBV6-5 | CASSYSGLAITEQYF | TGTGCCAGCAGTTACTCCGGACTAGCGATCACCGAGCAGTACTTC
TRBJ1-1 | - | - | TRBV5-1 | CASSYLQANTEAFF | TGCGCCAGCAGCTACCTGCAGGCGAACACTGAAGCTTTCTTT
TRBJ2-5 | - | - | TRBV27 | CASSPLGVGETQYF | TGTGCCAGCAGTCCCCTCGGGGTGGGGGAGACCCAGTACTTC
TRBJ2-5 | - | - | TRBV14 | CASSQLGGQETQYF | TGTGCCAGCAGCCAGCTGGGGGGCCAAGAGACCCAGTACTTC
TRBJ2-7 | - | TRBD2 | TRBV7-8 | CASSWTSGNPEQYF | TGTGCCAGCAGTTGGACTAGCGGGAATCCCGAGCAGTACTTC
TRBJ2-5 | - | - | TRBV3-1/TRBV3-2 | CASSQDPVQETQYF | TGTGCCAGCAGCCAAGACCCAGTTCAAGAGACCCAGTACTTC
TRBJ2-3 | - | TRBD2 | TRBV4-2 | CASSPTSGGATDTQYF | TGTGCCAGCAGCCCTACTAGCGGGGGGGCTACAGATACGCAGTATTTT
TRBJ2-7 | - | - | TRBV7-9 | CASSLAVMDSSSYEQYF | TGTGCCAGCAGCTTAGCGGTAATGGACAGTAGCTCCTACGAGCAGTACTTC
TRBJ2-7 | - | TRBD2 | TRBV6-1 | CASSEDEREGGYEQYF | TGTGCCAGCAGTGAAGACGAGCGGGAGGGAGGATACGAGCAGTACTTC
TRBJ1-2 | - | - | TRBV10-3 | CAISESARGQGYGYTF | TGTGCCATCAGTGAGTCCGCCCGGGGCCAGGGGTATGGCTACACCTTC
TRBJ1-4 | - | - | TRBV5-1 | CASSWSGMTNEKLFF | TGCGCCAGCAGCTGGTCGGGGATGACTAATGAAAAACTGTTTTTT
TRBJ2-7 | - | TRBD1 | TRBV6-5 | CASSYDGTGGPYEQYF | TGTGCCAGCAGTTACGACGGGACAGGGGGTCCCTACGAGCAGTACTTC
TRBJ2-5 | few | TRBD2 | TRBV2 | CASSGTSGGLQETQYF | TGTGCCAGCAGTGGAACTAGCGGGGGGCTCCAAGAGACCCAGTACTTC
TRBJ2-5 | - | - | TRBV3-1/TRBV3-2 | CASSMAAAPQETQYF | TGTGCCAGCAGCATGGCCGCCGCACCGCAAGAGACCCAGTACTTC
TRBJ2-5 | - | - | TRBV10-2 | CALSSGGLEETQYF | TGCGCCTTGAGTTCCGGGGGGCTAGAAGAGACCCAGTACTTC
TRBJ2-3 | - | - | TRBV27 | CASSLGLRGTDTQYF | TGTGCCAGCAGTTTAGGACTGAGAGGAACAGATACGCAGTATTTT
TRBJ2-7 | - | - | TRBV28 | CASIRQAEQYF | TGTGCCAGCATTCGACAAGCCGAGCAGTACTTC
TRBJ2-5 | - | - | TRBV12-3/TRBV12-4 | CASVGRGQETQYF | TGTGCCAGCGTCGGGCGGGGCCAAGAGACCCAGTACTTC
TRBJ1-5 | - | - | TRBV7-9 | CASSLSVAAQPQHF | TGTGCCAGCAGCTTATCAGTCGCGGCTCAGCCCCAGCATTTT
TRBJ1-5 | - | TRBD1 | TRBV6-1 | CASSAPGQGARQYSNQPQHF | TGTGCCAGCAGTGCACCGGGACAGGGGGCGCGGCAGTATAGCAATCAGCCCCAGCATTTT
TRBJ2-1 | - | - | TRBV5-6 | CASTLPEGYEQFF | TGTGCCAGCACTTTACCGGAGGGGTACGAGCAGTTCTTC
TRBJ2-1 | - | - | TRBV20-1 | CSASPQGGYNEQFF | TGCAGTGCTAGTCCCCAGGGTGGGTACAATGAGCAGTTCTTC